The clone carrying this TCR beta chain came up many times. V was pared by 7 bases and J by 0 bases, with 13 bases between. Per the germline V gene, CDR1 is SNHLY and CDR2 is FYNNEI. The length of the CDR3 is 14 residues. The sample is drawn from a study of T cells in Graves' hyperthyroidism and ophthalmopathy. RNA transcripts provided the source from which TCR beta CDR3 regions were amplified. HTBI primers drove first-round RT-PCR of the TCR CDR3. TCRdb reprocessed the multiplex PCR reads via MiXCR and lists one record per CDR3 protein. This table holds about 570,000 distinct CDR3 sequences, about 45% found once.

The specimen was peripheral blood or thyroid tissue (not recorded which). The rearrangement links TRBV2 to TRBJ2-7; the D call may be TRBD1 or TRBD2 (5 bases each). This TCR derives from an adult woman with Graves' disease, either hyperthyroidism or ophthalmopathy (not recorded which). The CDR3 bases are TGTGCCAGCACCGGGACCCAACACTCCTACGAGCAGTACTTC. Residues: CASTGTQHSYEQYF. Using reference TRBV2 and TRBJ2-7 for the parts outside the CDR3, the full variable domain is EPEVTQTPSHQVTQMGQEVILRCVPISNHLYFYWYRQILGQKVEFLVSFYNNEISEKSEIFDDQFSVERPDGSNFTLKIRSTKLEDSAMYFCASTGTQHSYEQYFGPGTRLTVT.